This T cell receptor beta chain was retrieved from a study of T cell repertoires in aging, cancer and after chemotherapy. Looking at the study overall: Donors were grouped into six age bands spanning 30 or younger through 70 or older.

In the case of this clonotype: Its antigen is as yet unknown.

Study findings and constraints: Untreated cancer patients had significantly lower blood TCR diversity than age-matched healthy donors.

Peripheral blood genomic DNA, not sorted cells or RNA, was the template. TRB rearrangements spanning V, D and J were amplified using mixed TRB-A/B primers. TCRdb independently ran MiXCR on the multiplex PCR reads; one entry per CDR3 protein. This sample has some 5,000 distinct CDR3 sequences, with approximately 31% found just once. The receptor's source is a human donor with a blood cancer. The donor label of this sample is uncertain. The sample was blood.

The CDR3 region is CSADRGEATFGNEQFF. The CDR3 bases are TGCAGTGCCGACCGGGGCGAGGCCACGTTTGGGAATGAGCAGTTCTTC. V gene TRBV20-1 combines with J gene TRBJ2-1; either TRBD1 or TRBD2 may supply D (5 bases each). Trimming stripped 6 bases from V and 7 bases from J, with 25 bases between. The CDR3 extends over 16 amino acids. Germline lookup yields CDR1 DFQATT and CDR2 SNEGSKA (reference sequence).